Each of the 23 T cell receptor beta chains below was sequenced from the same sample in a study of Tregs in tolerant kidney transplant recipients. Some clones are missing from TCRdb's copy, which holds only in-frame ones; the method was immunoSEQ multiplex PCR. Of approximately 260,000 clones listed, 84% are singletons. Sequenced sample: CD4+ T cells from blood. The receptors derive from a human donor in good health.

The sample holds one count of this clone. CDR3 DNA: TGTGCCAGCAGCTGGGGGGAACAGGATCGAGAGACCCAGTACTTC. Protein: CASSWGEQDRETQYF. V usage is TRBV5-8 and J usage is TRBJ2-5, with D possibly matching TRBD2 (6 bases). The ends were cut back, 3 bases at V and 4 bases at J, with 16 bases in the middle. CDR3 length: 15 residues. Germline V gives CDR1 SGHTS, CDR2 YDEGEE.

The V call is TRBV9, the J call TRBJ1-6, with D possibly TRBD1 on 5 matching bases. The germline CDR1 and CDR2 sequences are SGDLS and YYNGEE. V was clipped by 4 bases and J by 3 bases, with 11 bases between them. CDR3 length: 15 residues. The CDR3 coding sequence is TGTGCCAGCAGCACCCTCGACAGCTATAATTCACCCCTCCACTTT. Its protein product is CASSTLDSYNSPLHF.

This clone was seen only once. The chain combines TRBV5-4 with TRBJ2-7; 7 bases fit TRBD1. The CDR3 is made up of 14 amino acids. V trimming: 4 bases; J trimming: 1 base; junction bases outside the gene matches: 5. Germline lookup yields CDR1 SGHNT and CDR2 YYREEE (reference sequence). The CDR3 loop reads CASSTRQGSYEQYF. CDR3 DNA: TGTGCCAGCAGCACCCGACAGGGTTCCTACGAGCAGTACTTC.

In its sample, this clone was seen a few times. The chain links TRBV5-1 to TRBJ1-5; 9 nucleotides align to TRBD1. CDR1 and CDR2 (germline): SGHRS, YFSETQ. V trimming: 4 bases; J trimming: 4 bases; junction bases outside the gene matches: 9. The CDR3 contains 16 residues. The CDR3 DNA sequence: TGCGCCAGCAGCCCCGGACAGGGGTCCTCGAATCAGCCCCAGCATTTT. Residues: CASSPGQGSSNQPQHF.

The rearrangement links TRBV27 to TRBJ2-7, with no clear D. This CDR3 contains 14 residues. V was cut by 5 bases and J by 6 bases, with 17 bases left in between. Germline CDR1 MNHEY, CDR2 SMNVEV (reference sequence). The CDR3 sequence is CASSRWASRAEQYF. CDR3 in DNA: TGTGCCAGCAGTAGGTGGGCGTCACGGGCCGAGCAGTACTTC.

This clone was counted between two and nine times. The chain couples TRBV5-6 to TRBJ2-7; possibly TRBD1 for D (5 bases). The CDR3 has 15 amino acids. Germline CDR1 and CDR2: SGHDT and YYEEEE. Trimming removed 5 bases at V and 0 bases at J, with 15 bases between. CDR3 coding DNA: TGTGCCAGCAGACAGGACACCACCTTCTCCTACGAGCAGTACTTC. The encoded protein is CASRQDTTFSYEQYF.

This chain connects TRBV18 to TRBJ2-7, with 9 bases identical to TRBD2. The trim removed 2 bases at V and 2 bases at J, leaving 4 bases unmatched. This CDR3 region has 15 residues. Per germline, CDR1 KGHSH and CDR2 LQKENI. CDR3 sequence: CASSPSSGAPYEQYF. The CDR3 coding sequence is TGTGCCAGCTCACCATCTAGCGGGGCCCCCTACGAGCAGTACTTC.

The CDR3 nucleotides read TGTGCCAGCAGCTTATTCTCTGCGGCTAGCACAGATACGCAGTATTTT. Protein: CASSLFSAASTDTQYF. The chain has TRBV7-2 and TRBJ2-3, with unresolved D. CDR1 and CDR2 from the germline V gene are SGHTA and FQGNSA. The CDR3 loop spans 16 amino acids. Trimming shortened V by 2 bases and J by 0 bases, and 12 bases separated the two germline ends.

The chain has TRBV14 and TRBJ2-1; tentative D call: TRBD1 (6 bases). Germline CDR1 is SGHDN and CDR2 is FVKESK. This CDR3 region has 15 residues. The V and J ends lost 4 bases and 5 bases respectively, with 15 bases between them. CDR3 coding DNA: TGTGCCAGCAGCCTCCGACAGGTCTGGGACAATGAGCAGTTCTTC. Translation gives CASSLRQVWDNEQFF.

The gene calls are TRBV2 and TRBJ1-3, with 7 bases fitting TRBD1. From germline, CDR1 is SNHLY and CDR2 FYNNEI. V lost 1 base and J lost 3; bases outside the gene matches: 3. This CDR3 region has 15 residues. In nucleotides, the CDR3 is TGTGCCAGCAGTGAAGAGGGGGCGCGTGGAAACACCATATATTTT. It codes for CASSEEGARGNTIYF. Complete variable domain (other parts from reference TRBV2 and TRBJ1-3): EPEVTQTPSHQVTQMGQEVILRCVPISNHLYFYWYRQILGQKVEFLVSFYNNEISEKSEIFDDQFSVERPDGSNFTLKIRSTKLEDSAMYFCASSEEGARGNTIYFGEGSWLTVV.

The V call is TRBV9, the J call TRBJ2-6; 8 nucleotides agree with TRBD1. The ends lost 2 bases at V and 1 base at J; junction bases unmatched: 5. Germline CDR1 reads SGDLS; CDR2 reads YYNGEE. This CDR3 is 17 amino acids long. Here the CDR3 reads CASSVQGAVSGANVLTF. In DNA form, the CDR3 reads TGTGCCAGCAGCGTCCAGGGGGCAGTTTCTGGGGCCAACGTCCTGACTTTC.

The CDR3 DNA sequence: TGTGCCAGTACAGGAGGACGTGGCTACACCTTC. Protein: CASTGGRGYTF. The chain couples TRBV19 to TRBJ1-2; D remains ambiguous. The V gene's germline CDR1 is LNHDA and CDR2 SQIVND (reference sequence). This CDR3 comprises 11 residues. V gave up 7 bases and J gave up 7 bases, with 10 bases separating them.

The V gene is TRBV7-6, the J gene TRBJ1-1, with D unclear. V gave up 5 bases and J gave up 3 bases, with 4 bases separating them. The CDR3 runs to 11 residues. Germline values: CDR1 SGHVS, CDR2 FNYEAQ. The CDR3 here is CASSRDTEAFF. The DNA for the CDR3 is TGTGCCAGCAGCCGGGACACTGAAGCTTTCTTT.

This clone was seen a single time. The chain is built from TRBV5-1 and TRBJ2-2, with no clear D. V was clipped by 1 base and J by 4 bases, with 14 bases between them. The V gene's germline CDR1 is SGHRS and CDR2 YFSETQ. The CDR3 has 16 amino acids. The CDR3 DNA reads as TGCGCCAGCAGCTTGAATCCAGTCGAAAGCACCGGGGAGCTGTTTTTT. Translation: CASSLNPVESTGELFF.

This clone has more than one count but fewer than ten. The V and J genes are TRBV2 and TRBJ1-5; perhaps TRBD1 as D (5 bases). This CDR3 has 15 residues. Germline V gene data show CDR1 as SNHLY and CDR2 as FYNNEI. Trimming removed 6 bases from V and 0 bases from J, with 12 bases in between. The DNA for the CDR3 is TGTGCCAGCAGGGGACGGCTTACTAGCAATCAGCCCCAGCATTTT. Amino acid sequence: CASRGRLTSNQPQHF. The whole variable domain, filled in from reference TRBV2 and TRBJ1-5, reads EPEVTQTPSHQVTQMGQEVILRCVPISNHLYFYWYRQILGQKVEFLVSFYNNEISEKSEIFDDQFSVERPDGSNFTLKIRSTKLEDSAMYFCASRGRLTSNQPQHFGDGTRLSIL.

V and J are TRBV15 and TRBJ2-7; 12 bases line up with TRBD2. Germline lookup yields CDR1 LNHNV and CDR2 YYDKDF (reference sequence). Unmatched junction bases numbered 6, after V lost 8 bases and J lost 4 bases. The CDR3 runs 14 residues. CDR3 amino acids: CATPPGLAGYEQYF. The CDR3 DNA reads TGTGCCACCCCCCCGGGACTAGCGGGTTACGAGCAGTACTTC.

The chain is built from TRBV5-1 and TRBJ2-5; 7 bases agree with TRBD1. This CDR3 has 15 residues. The germline CDR1 and CDR2 sequences are SGHRS and YFSETQ. Trimming at V came to 5 bases and at J to 4 bases, leaving 11 bases not matched to a gene. In DNA form, the CDR3 reads TGCGCCAGCAGACTAATCGGACAGGATGGAGAGACCCAGTACTTC. Its translation is CASRLIGQDGETQYF.

The chain is built from TRBV6-5 and TRBJ1-1; no clear D gene. There are 11 residues in the CDR3. In germline, CDR1 is MNHEY, CDR2 SVGAGI. V lost 8 bases to trimming and J lost 0 bases, with 4 bases between them. This chain's CDR3 is CASRVNTEAFF. The CDR3 nucleotides read TGTGCCAGCCGGGTGAACACTGAAGCTTTCTTT.

The rearrangement uses TRBV4-1 and TRBJ2-7; D gene unclear. CDR1 MGHRA and CDR2 YSYEKL come from the germline V gene. The CDR3 extends over 15 amino acids. The V gene lost 4 bases and the J gene lost 5 bases, with 18 bases spanning the gap. Here the CDR3 reads CASSRLQKGGHEQYF. The CDR3, as DNA: TGCGCCAGCAGCCGACTTCAGAAAGGCGGCCACGAGCAGTACTTC.

V and J are TRBV15 and TRBJ1-1, with D possibly TRBD1 on 5 matching bases. Germline CDR1 and CDR2: LNHNV and YYDKDF (reference sequence). CDR3 length: 15 residues. V lost 0 bases and J 4 bases, leaving 12 bases between the germline ends. The CDR3 bases are TGTGCCACCAGCAGAGAGAGCGGGGCGATCACTGAAGCTTTCTTT. Translated, it gives CATSRESGAITEAFF.

The chain carries TRBV6-1 and TRBJ1-2; D is unclear. CDR3 length equals 15 residues. Germline CDR1 and CDR2: MNHNS and SASEGT. The V gene lost 7 bases and the J gene lost 4 bases, with 19 bases spanning the gap. The DNA of the CDR3 is TGTGCCAGCACCCCCCGAGCAGACCCGGCCTATGGCTACACCTTC. Its translation is CASTPRADPAYGYTF.

The V gene is TRBV9, the J gene TRBJ2-7; the match to TRBD2 covers 8 bases. CDR3 length equals 16 residues. Germline CDR1 and CDR2: SGDLS and YYNGEE. Germline trimming cut 3 bases from V and 6 bases from J; bases unmatched to any gene: 14. Here the CDR3 reads CASSAASAGAAFEQYF. CDR3 nucleotide sequence: TGTGCCAGCAGCGCCGCGTCAGCGGGGGCCGCCTTCGAGCAGTACTTC.

Only one count was recorded for this clone. This rearrangement joins TRBV10-3 to TRBJ2-7, with D uncertain. The V end lost 0 bases, the J end lost 0 bases, and 9 bases lay between the germline ends. This CDR3 region has 15 residues. CDR1 and CDR2 (germline): ENHRY, SYGVKD. CDR3 sequence: CAISESTGPSYEQYF. CDR3 in DNA: TGTGCCATCAGTGAGTCTACTGGCCCCTCCTACGAGCAGTACTTC.